This T cell receptor beta chain was recorded in a study of cytomegalovirus exposure and HLA in healthy donors. General study points: Judged likely to be a sequencing artifact was a cluster of highly shared sequence variants.

Concerning this clone: What it binds is not known.

Both 60 Vbeta primers and 13 Jbeta primers went into the PCR. Only in-frame clones appear in the TCRdb table, and some are missing; sequencing was by immunoSEQ multiplex PCR. The sample consists of tens of thousands of clones, 77% of them appearing once. The germline V gene has CDR1 KGHSH and CDR2 LQKENI. The CDR3 spans 13 residues. The V end was cut by 3 bases, the J end by 4 bases, with 9 bases between. Donors had nominal health at sampling but likely had unrecorded immune exposures. This TCR was recovered from a man in his thirties or forties in good health and CMV-seronegative. The chain is built from TRBV18 and TRBJ1-1, with a possible D match to TRBD1 (6 bases). Specimen: PBMCs. The CDR3 here is CASSPAGATEAFF. The DNA of the CDR3 is TGTGCCAGCTCACCGGCAGGGGCCACTGAAGCTTTCTTT.